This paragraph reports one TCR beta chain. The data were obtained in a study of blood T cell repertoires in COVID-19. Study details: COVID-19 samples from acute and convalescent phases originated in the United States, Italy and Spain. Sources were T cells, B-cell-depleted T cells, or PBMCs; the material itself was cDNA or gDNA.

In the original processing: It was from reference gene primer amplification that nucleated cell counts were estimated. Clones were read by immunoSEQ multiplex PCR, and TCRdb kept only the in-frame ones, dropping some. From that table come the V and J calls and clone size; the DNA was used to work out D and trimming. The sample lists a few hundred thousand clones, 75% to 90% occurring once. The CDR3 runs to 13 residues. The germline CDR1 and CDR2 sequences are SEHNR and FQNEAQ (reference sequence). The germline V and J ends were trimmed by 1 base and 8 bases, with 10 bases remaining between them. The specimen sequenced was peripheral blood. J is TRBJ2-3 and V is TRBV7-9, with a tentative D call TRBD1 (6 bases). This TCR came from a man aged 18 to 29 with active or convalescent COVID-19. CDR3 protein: CASSLEGVGTQYF. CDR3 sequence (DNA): TGTGCCAGCAGCTTAGAGGGGGTCGGTACGCAGTATTTT.